This T cell receptor beta chain was documented in a study of regulatory T cells in long-lasting Graves disease (dated by TCRdb to the early 2020s). For the study in its entirety: Newly diagnosed Graves' disease patients had taken antithyroid drugs for less than 3 months. A total of 35 or so samples underwent TCR sequencing: about 13 from persistent and about 20 from newly diagnosed Graves' disease patients. Patients with persistent Graves' disease were compared with patients with newly diagnosed Graves' disease using TCR sequencing and RNA sequencing of peripheral blood. The study was conducted in China and was registered as a clinical trial.

CDR1 and CDR2 (SNHLY, FYNNEI) derive from the germline V gene. At the junction V is shortened by 4 bases and J by 4 bases, with 16 bases in between. Reading from cysteine to phenylalanine, the CDR3 counts 15 amino acids. The DNA shown is the 45-base CDR3, in frame from base 1. Paper-wide results and their limitations: Only the TCR beta chain was sequenced and analyzed. Persistent Graves' disease patients showed lower TCR Shannon entropy and fewer highly expanded clones than newly diagnosed patients, suggesting clonal expansion. Persistent patients shared more public clonotypes among themselves (under 3,000) than newly diagnosed patients did (more than 950). Peripheral blood alone was examined, since thyroid tissue, which constituted the primary lesion, could not be accessed. The small sample size was acknowledged by the authors as a limitation that may reduce accuracy. Preferential use of TRBV28, TRBJ1-2 and TRBJ2-5 was observed in persistent disease, whereas TRBV20-1 and TRBJ2-1 were favored in newly diagnosed disease.

This clonotype has only a few counts. Its binding antigen is unknown. Base qualities were left out, and no much larger clone turns up one base away. Taken with the paper, the label for time point translates to: newly diagnosed GD, antithyroid drugs for less than 3 months. RNA was extracted from PBMCs in TRIzol for both TCR sequencing and RNA sequencing. Graves' disease was diagnosed according to American Thyroid Association guidelines. The patients came from an endocrinology department in Xi'an, China. Each patient gave 9 to 10 milliliters of peripheral blood, collected in an EDTA anticoagulant tube. Ficoll Paque Plus density gradient separation was used to isolate PBMCs, and no further T cell sorting was done. An Agilent 2100 Bioanalyzer and agarose gel were used to check RNA quality, while a NanoDrop 2000 measured RNA concentration. Libraries were built with multiplex PCR. TCRdb shows the sequencer as Illumina HiSeq 4000. TCR beta libraries were built with iRepertoire HTBI primers and Arm-PCR amplification of CDR3 regions. Before sequencing, the PCR products underwent gel purification. The study's processing was this. Gene usage analysis of CDR3 amino acid clonotypes relied on the 60 or so TRBV and 14 TRBJ segments identified across samples. Filtered high-quality paired reads were merged into contigs using COPE and FqMerger. Contigs were aligned with BLAST to IMGT TRBV, TRBD and TRBJ reference genes, and CDR3 was defined per IMGT. Clonotypes above 0.1% frequency were classified as highly expanded clones. Shannon entropy was used to measure repertoire diversity, and the Gini coefficient was used to measure V-J evenness. A clonotype was considered public if more than one individual shared it. TCRdb reprocessed the public reads (quality trimming at Q25 with fastp, clone calling with MiXCR) and kept in-frame beta chains. All rows with the same CDR3 protein become a single entry with the most common DNA and genes. These V and J calls originate from TCRdb's pipeline instead of the authors' own analysis. This sample is represented by about 300,000 distinct CDR3 sequences; roughly 18% of them were singletons. Together, the top ten hold 35% to 45% of the sample.

The specimen was peripheral blood mononuclear cells (PBMCs), collected at new diagnosis, from a patient treated with antithyroid drugs. The sequence is built from TRBV2 and TRBJ2-5; TRBD1 could be the D gene, as 5 bases match. The receptor's source is a female donor with Graves disease. The bases are TGTGCCAGCAGTGTCGGGCAGGGTGGTATAGAGACCCAGTACTTC. Its translation is CASSVGQGGIETQYF.